What follows are 12 T cell receptor beta chains derived from one specimen sequenced in a study of blood T cells in healthy people across ages. A second PCR, run for about 7 to 11 cycles, used a sample-barcoded 5' primer plus a J-beta primer mix. From the 5' RACE reads, TCRdb called clonotypes with MiXCR, one entry per CDR3 protein. The repertoire has about 970,000 distinct CDR3 sequences, about 53% of them found once; the top ten carry 20% to 25%. The sample comprised blood. The receptors stem from a woman aged 55-70 years in good health.

This clonotype was seen a handful of times. The rearrangement joins TRBV10-3 to TRBJ2-7; 8 nucleotides align to TRBD2. The V gene's germline CDR1 is ENHRY and CDR2 SYGVKD. V was clipped by 0 bases and J by 2 bases; unmatched bases: 3. The CDR3 sequence is 15 residues long. CDR3 sequence: CAISESAGGPYEQYF. CDR3 nucleotides: TGTGCCATCAGTGAGTCGGCGGGAGGCCCCTACGAGCAGTACTTC.

V usage is TRBV6-6 and J usage is TRBJ1-2, with 8 bases identical to TRBD1. V lost 0 bases and J lost 3; bases outside the gene matches: 3. From germline, CDR1 is MNHNY and CDR2 SVGAGI (reference sequence). The CDR3 consists of 15 residues. The CDR3 region is CASSYSTGGDYGYTF. The CDR3 DNA reads as TGTGCCAGCAGTTACTCAACAGGGGGGGACTATGGCTACACCTTC.

This rearrangement joins TRBV7-2 to TRBJ2-5; D possibly corresponds to TRBD2 (5 bases). Germline V gives CDR1 SGHTA, CDR2 FQGNSA. Trimming pared 1 base from V and 5 bases from J, leaving 11 bases between. This CDR3 spans 14 amino acids. The CDR3 here is CASSLVLAVETQYF. CDR3 bases: TGTGCCAGCAGCTTAGTTCTAGCTGTCGAGACCCAGTACTTC.

This clonotype has a handful of counts. V is TRBV5-1 and J is TRBJ2-7; TRBD2 might be the D (6 bases). The DNA end is more similar to TRBJ2-5, so the J call may be wrong. The germline V gene encodes CDR1 SGHRS and CDR2 YFSETQ. The CDR3 runs 14 residues. In nucleotides, the CDR3 is TGCGCCAGCAGCTTGTTAACGGGAGAAGAGACCCAGTACTTC. It codes for CASSLLTGEETQYF.

Comment on this clonotype: With a much larger clone just one base away, this may be a read error. For the CDR3, the DNA is TGCGCCAGCAGCTCAGAACTAGCGGAAGGGCCTCCCGAGCAGTACTTC. Translated: CASSSELAEGPPEQYF. The chain combines TRBV5-1 with TRBJ2-7, with 8 bases matching TRBD2. The germline CDR1 and CDR2 sequences are SGHRS and YFSETQ. V was clipped by 3 bases and J by 6 bases; unmatched bases: 14. This CDR3 contains 16 residues.

The chain employs TRBV27 and TRBJ2-5, with D unclear. The V end was cut by 5 bases, the J end by 2 bases, with 9 bases between. The CDR3 consists of 13 residues. CDR1 and CDR2 (germline): MNHEY, SMNVEV (reference sequence). DNA for the CDR3: TGTGCCAGCAGTGGACCCGCTCAAGAGACCCAGTACTTC. Residues: CASSGPAQETQYF.

The chain links TRBV28 to TRBJ2-7; 7 bases agree with TRBD2. CDR3 length: 18 amino acids. The trim removed 8 bases at V and 7 bases at J, leaving 26 bases unmatched. Germline loops: CDR1 MDHEN, CDR2 SYDVKM. CDR3 coding DNA: TGTGCCAGCGCGACACCGTCGACTAGCAGGTGGCACAAACGTGAGCAGTACTTC. The encoded protein is CASATPSTSRWHKREQYF.

The rearrangement joins TRBV29-1 to TRBJ2-1; TRBD2 might be the D (5 bases). The V and J ends lost 4 bases and 8 bases respectively, with 9 bases between them. Per the germline V gene, CDR1 is SQVTM and CDR2 is ANQGSEA. There are 11 residues in the CDR3. This CDR3 is CSVGLAYEQFF. The CDR3 DNA sequence: TGCAGCGTTGGGCTAGCCTATGAGCAGTTCTTC.

Here the CDR3 DNA reads TGCGCCAGCAGCCAAGATCGGGCGGGACCCAATGAGCAGTTCTTC. Translation gives CASSQDRAGPNEQFF. V usage is TRBV4-3 and J usage is TRBJ2-1; a possible D gene is TRBD2 (6 bases). Germline CDR1 and CDR2: LGHNA and YSLEER. This CDR3 is built from 15 residues. V was shortened by 0 bases and J by 6 bases, with 12 bases between the two germline ends.

Comment on this clonotype: The junction and the germline gene differ at one end; a read error may be behind it. The chain employs TRBV7-2 and TRBJ2-3; no reliable D call. This CDR3 has 13 amino acids. CDR1 SGHTA and CDR2 FQGNSA come from the germline V gene. The CDR3 spells CASSVDFPDTRYF. Written as DNA, the CDR3 is TGTGCCAGCAGTGTTGATTTCCCAGATACGCGGTATTTT.

This clonotype was counted a few times. The chain uses TRBV6-2 or TRBV6-3 and TRBJ2-5; the match to TRBD1 covers 7 bases. Germline trimming cut 9 bases from V and 0 bases from J; bases unmatched to any gene: 4. Germline CDR1 and CDR2: MNHEY and SVGEGT. This CDR3 is built from 13 residues. CDR3 nucleotides: TGTGCCAGTTTGACAGGGAACCAAGAGACCCAGTACTTC. This translates into CASLTGNQETQYF.

This clonotype has at least ten counts. The chain links TRBV7-6 to TRBJ2-5; 15 bases map to TRBD2. The CDR3 runs 17 residues. V dropped 5 bases and J dropped 1; count of bases not matched to a gene: 5. Germline V gene data show CDR1 as SGHVS and CDR2 as FNYEAQ. CDR3 sequence reads: CASSTGLAGGFQETQYF. The CDR3, as DNA: TGTGCCAGCAGCACCGGACTAGCGGGAGGGTTCCAAGAGACCCAGTACTTC.